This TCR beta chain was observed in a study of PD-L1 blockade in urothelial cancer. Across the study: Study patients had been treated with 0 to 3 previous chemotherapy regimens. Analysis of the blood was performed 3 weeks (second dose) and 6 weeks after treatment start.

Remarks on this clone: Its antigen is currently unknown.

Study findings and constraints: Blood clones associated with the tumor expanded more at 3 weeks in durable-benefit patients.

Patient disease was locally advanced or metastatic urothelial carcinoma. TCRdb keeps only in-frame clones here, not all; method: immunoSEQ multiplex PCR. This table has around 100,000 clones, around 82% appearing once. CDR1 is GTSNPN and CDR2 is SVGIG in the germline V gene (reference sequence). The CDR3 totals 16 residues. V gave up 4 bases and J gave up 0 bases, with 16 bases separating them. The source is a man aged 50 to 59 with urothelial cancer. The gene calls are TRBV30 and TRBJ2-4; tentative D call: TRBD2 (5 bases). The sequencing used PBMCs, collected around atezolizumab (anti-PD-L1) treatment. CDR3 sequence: CAWTLKEVSAKNIQYF. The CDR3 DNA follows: TGTGCCTGGACTCTAAAGGAGGTGTCAGCCAAAAACATTCAGTACTTC.